This T cell receptor beta chain emerged from a study of spatial heterogeneity in lung cancer. Across the study: The mean occurrence of each unique TCR and UMI combination in raw reads exceeded nine.

Within the sample, this clonotype is medium-sized. TCRdb used MiXCR to reprocess the 5' RACE reads, holding one entry per CDR3 protein. This table has 5,000 to 6,500 distinct CDR3 sequences, around 3.2% appearing once. The V end lost 6 bases, the J end lost 1 base, and 10 bases lay between the germline ends. This CDR3 is built from 13 residues. From germline, CDR1 is MNHEY and CDR2 SMNVEV (reference sequence). Indicated time point: sample taken at primary tumor resection. Samples came from some 71 TRACERx patients with untreated early-stage lung cancer. Whole RNA obtained from tumor, nontumor lung or frozen PBMC underwent sequencing without sorting.

This TCR came from a male donor with early-stage non-small cell lung cancer. The chain has TRBV27 and TRBJ2-7; D possibly uses TRBD1 or TRBD2 (5 bases each). Sequencing used normal lung tissue next to the tumor, obtained at surgery. In DNA, the CDR3 is TGTGCCAGCAGGGGGACGGCATCCTACGAGCAGTACTTC. It specifies CASRGTASYEQYF.